The 13 T cell receptor beta chains below come from one sample, sequenced in a study of shared clonotypes between healthy human individuals. Generated by immunoSEQ multiplex PCR, the TCRdb table keeps only in-frame clones and is missing some. The sample shows more than 2 million clones, over 85% of them seen only once. CD45RO-negative, CCR7-positively selected cells formed the naive CD8 fraction, excluding terminally differentiated effector memory CD45RA+ cells. Source material: naive CD8+ T cells from PBMCs. These receptors were obtained from a man aged 18 to 35 in good health. Some clones in this sample may be carry-over from other donors' samples.

The chain combines TRBV19 with TRBJ2-1; 7 bases fit TRBD2. Germline values: CDR1 LNHDA, CDR2 SQIVND (reference sequence). This CDR3 is 16 amino acids long. V lost 3 bases and J lost 2; bases outside the gene matches: 7. The CDR3 here is CASSMIAGGPYNEQFF. CDR3 nucleotide sequence: TGTGCCAGTAGTATGATAGCGGGTGGACCCTACAATGAGCAGTTCTTC.

The chain is built from TRBV11-2 and TRBJ1-5; D not resolved. Germline-derived CDR1 and CDR2 are SGHAT and FQNNGV. Trimming removed 5 bases from V and 2 bases from J, with 10 bases in between. The CDR3 is made up of 14 amino acids. CDR3 region: CASSIGSGNQPQHF. The DNA of the CDR3 is TGTGCCAGCAGCATAGGGTCTGGCAATCAGCCCCAGCATTTT.

The chain combines TRBV18 with TRBJ1-2; 8 nucleotides align to TRBD1. This CDR3 spans 16 amino acids. The V segment lost 3 bases and the J segment 6 bases; nucleotides outside the gene matches: 12. Germline CDR1 reads KGHSH; CDR2 reads LQKENI. The DNA of the CDR3 is TGTGCCAGCTCACCGAGGACAGGGAACCCCGGCGATGGCTACACCTTC. It translates to CASSPRTGNPGDGYTF.

Notes on this clone: This same CDR3 is encoded by further DNA sequences in the sample. The chain joins TRBV6-1 to TRBJ2-7, with D possibly being TRBD2 (7 bases). This CDR3 has 12 amino acids. V lost 2 bases and J lost 6, with 8 bases in between. Germline V gives CDR1 MNHNS, CDR2 SASEGT. This CDR3 is CASSERGGEQYF. The CDR3 nucleotides read TGTGCCAGCAGTGAAAGGGGGGGCGAGCAGTACTTC.

The gene calls are TRBV7-9 and TRBJ2-1, with D perhaps matching TRBD1 (6 bases). Germline CDR1 is SEHNR and CDR2 is FQNEAQ (reference sequence). This CDR3 spans 14 amino acids. The V end lost 6 bases, the J end lost 2 bases, and 11 bases lay between the germline ends. The CDR3 is CASSPRTAYNEQFF. Here the CDR3 DNA reads TGTGCCAGCAGTCCACGGACAGCCTACAATGAGCAGTTCTTC.

The count of this clone is one. The V gene is TRBV6-5, the J gene TRBJ2-2, with D possibly matching TRBD2 (6 bases). V gave up 5 bases and J gave up 8 bases, with 9 bases separating them. The CDR3 is 12 amino acids. The germline V gene encodes CDR1 MNHEY and CDR2 SVGAGI. CDR3 protein: CASSPGGGELFF. Here the CDR3 DNA reads TGTGCCAGCAGTCCCGGGGGTGGGGAGCTGTTTTTT.

This clone was seen only a few times. CDR3 sequence reads: CASSLAPDTQYF. The CDR3 region has the DNA TGTGCCAGCAGTTTAGCCCCAGATACGCAGTATTTT. V usage is TRBV28 and J usage is TRBJ2-3; no definite D call. The CDR3 is made up of 12 amino acids. The germline CDR1 and CDR2 sequences are MDHEN and SYDVKM. V lost 2 bases and J 4 bases, leaving 4 bases between the germline ends.

The J gene is TRBJ2-7, the V gene TRBV28, with D unresolved. This CDR3 contains 13 residues. The germline V gene has CDR1 MDHEN and CDR2 SYDVKM. V lost 3 bases to trimming and J lost 5 bases, with 11 bases between them. The CDR3 bases are TGTGCCAGCAGTTTTTTGAGTACCCACGAGCAGTACTTC. Translated: CASSFLSTHEQYF. Supplemented by reference TRBV28 and TRBJ2-7, the full variable domain reads DVKVTQSSRYLVKRTGEKVFLECVQDMDHENMFWYRQDPGLGLRLIYFSYDVKMKEKGDIPEGYSVSREKKERFSLILESASTNQTSMYLCASSFLSTHEQYFGPGTRLTVT.

J is TRBJ2-7 and V is TRBV19; TRBD2 is a possible D gene (6 bases). This CDR3 is built from 16 residues. V dropped 4 bases and J dropped 1 base, with 17 bases sitting between them. Germline CDR1 LNHDA, CDR2 SQIVND (reference sequence). The CDR3 protein is CASSTRVAESSYEQYF. CDR3 bases: TGTGCCAGTAGTACTAGGGTAGCGGAAAGTTCCTACGAGCAGTACTTC. Full variable domain (remainder filled in from reference TRBV19 and TRBJ2-7): DGGITQSPKYLFRKEGQNVTLSCEQNLNHDAMYWYRQDPGQGLRLIYYSQIVNDFQKGDIAEGYSVSREKKESFPLTVTSAQKNPTAFYLCASSTRVAESSYEQYFGPGTRLTVT.

The chain uses TRBV29-1 and TRBJ1-2; D gene ambiguous. Germline V gene lookup returns CDR1 SQVTM and CDR2 ANQGSEA. The V end lost 2 bases, the J end lost 2 bases, and 12 bases lay between the germline ends. The CDR3 consists of 14 residues. The CDR3 protein is CSVESWSSNYGYTF. CDR3 DNA sequence: TGCAGCGTTGAATCCTGGAGCTCGAACTATGGCTACACCTTC.

Worth noting for this clone: The sample contains more than one DNA sequence encoding this CDR3. The chain carries TRBV6-1 and TRBJ1-2, with D unclear. Germline lookup yields CDR1 MNHNS and CDR2 SASEGT. This CDR3 region has 11 residues. The V end was cut by 0 bases, the J end by 8 bases, with 4 bases between. CDR3 sequence reads: CASSEAYGYTF. In nucleotides, the CDR3 is TGTGCCAGCAGTGAAGCTTACGGCTACACCTTC.

The table lists this clone with a count of one. The same CDR3 can be traced to other DNA sequences in this sample. The rearrangement uses TRBV27 and TRBJ2-7, with TRBD1 matching over 10 bases. Germline CDR1 reads MNHEY; CDR2 reads SMNVEV (reference sequence). CDR3 length: 15 amino acids. J was trimmed by 4 bases and V by 6 bases; bases with no gene match: 9. The CDR3 reads CASRPSGTGAYEQYF. In DNA, the CDR3 is TGTGCCAGCAGACCCTCCGGGACAGGGGCGTACGAGCAGTACTTC.

The chain recombines TRBV15 with TRBJ1-4; unclear D gene. Looked up from germline, CDR1 is LNHNV and CDR2 is YYDKDF (reference sequence). V was clipped by 1 base and J by 8 bases, with 5 bases between them. The CDR3 is 12 amino acids. The CDR3 nucleotides read TGTGCCACCAGCAGAGGTGTGGAAAAACTGTTTTTT. Its protein is CATSRGVEKLFF.